These 28 T cell receptor beta chains came from one sample sequenced in a study of cytomegalovirus exposure and HLA in healthy donors (dated by TCRdb to 2015 to 2018). Library preparation used the immunoSEQ multiplex PCR assay. The multiplex PCR relied on a mix of 60 forward primers for TCR Vbeta segments and 13 reverse primers for TCR Jbeta segments. TCRdb took this table from immuneACCESS and kept in-frame rearrangements with V and J called. Such tables lack part of the clones; where checked against another copy, unresolved V genes explain under half of the gap, and the rest is unexplained. Counted in this sample were about 190,000 clones; around 87% of them appeared once. The leading ten clones occupy 1% to 1.5% of the sample. The sequenced sample consisted of PBMCs. The source of these receptors is a man aged 25-45 years in good health and CMV-seronegative.

J is TRBJ2-5 and V is TRBV7-2, with no clear D. With 2 bases removed from V and 5 bases from J, the gap between germline ends came to 3 bases. The CDR3 has 11 amino acids. Germline lookup yields CDR1 SGHTA and CDR2 FQGNSA. The CDR3 DNA sequence: TGTGCCAGCAGCTTACATGAGACCCAGTACTTC. Translation: CASSLHETQYF.

For this clone: An end of the junction does not agree with germline; a read error may underlie this. The rearrangement joins TRBV30 to TRBJ2-5; TRBD2 matches 7 bases. The J call is in doubt because the DNA end fits TRBJ2-7 better. CDR3 length: 13 residues. Per the germline V gene, CDR1 is GTSNPN and CDR2 is SVGIG (reference sequence). The CDR3 nucleotides read TGCGGTTACCAAAGCGGGACGACCTACGAGCAGTACTTC. Translating it yields CGYQSGTTYEQYF.

V usage is TRBV25-1 and J usage is TRBJ2-1; 13 bases are a match to TRBD2. This CDR3 region has 18 residues. Germline V lookup: CDR1 MGHDK, CDR2 SYGVNS. The junction had 13 bases not matched to a gene; V was cut back by 3 bases and J by 8 bases. CDR3 in DNA: TGTGCCAGCAGTGAGACTAGCGGGGGGCCAAGTTCGACCGATGAGCAGTTCTTC. Its protein product is CASSETSGGPSSTDEQFF.

This clone was detected only once. The V and J genes are TRBV11-2 and TRBJ2-3; tentatively, D is TRBD2 (6 bases). CDR3 size: 14 residues. Germline CDR1 reads SGHAT; CDR2 reads FQNNGV. The V gene lost 0 bases and the J gene lost 7 bases, with 11 bases spanning the gap. The CDR3 loop is CASSLELARYTQYF. The CDR3 nucleotides read TGTGCCAGCAGCTTAGAACTAGCTCGTTATACGCAGTATTTT.

The CDR3 bases are TGTGCCAGCAGCCTTAACCCGACGGGGGGCTCTGGAAACACCATATATTTT. Residues: CASSLNPTGGSGNTIYF. This rearrangement joins TRBV14 to TRBJ1-3; the D gene is possibly TRBD1 (5 bases). V was clipped by 4 bases and J by 0 bases, with 16 bases between them. In germline, CDR1 is SGHDN, CDR2 FVKESK. The CDR3 runs 17 residues.

The chain couples TRBV15 to TRBJ2-5; 9 nucleotides match TRBD1. The end of the DNA is better explained by TRBJ2-7, so the J call may be wrong. This CDR3 has 18 amino acids. CDR1 and CDR2 (germline): LNHNV, YYDKDF (reference sequence). This chain's CDR3 is CATSRDAAQGAPLYEQYF. For the CDR3, the DNA is TGTGCCACCAGCAGAGATGCGGCACAGGGGGCCCCCCTCTACGAGCAGTACTTC.

V is TRBV4-3 and J is TRBJ2-3; the D gene is possibly TRBD2 (5 bases). Germline CDR1 is LGHNA and CDR2 is YSLEER. V was shortened by 4 bases and J by 1 base, with 9 bases between the two germline ends. The CDR3 covers 14 residues. CDR3 loop: CASSLLGGTDTQYF. CDR3 nucleotide sequence: TGCGCCAGCAGCCTTCTCGGGGGCACAGATACGCAGTATTTT.

The genes are TRBV10-2 and TRBJ2-6; tentative D call: TRBD1 (6 bases). This CDR3 comprises 16 residues. From germline, CDR1 is WSHSY and CDR2 SAAADI. V gave up 7 bases and J gave up 0 bases, with 13 bases separating them. The CDR3 bases are TGCGCCAGCACCCGGACAGTTACCTCTGGGGCCAACGTCCTGACTTTC. Protein sequence: CASTRTVTSGANVLTF.

This clone was counted once. The chain carries TRBV27 and TRBJ2-7; 7 bases match TRBD2. CDR1 MNHEY and CDR2 SMNVEV come from the germline V gene (reference sequence). J was trimmed by 1 base and V by 5 bases; bases with no gene match: 5. CDR3 size: 14 residues. CDR3 nucleotides: TGTGCCAGCAGTCCTTTGGGGGGGTCCTACGAGCAGTACTTC. The encoded protein is CASSPLGGSYEQYF.

The chain has TRBV27 and TRBJ2-3; a possible D gene is TRBD1 (6 bases). This CDR3 spans 14 amino acids. CDR1 and CDR2 (germline): MNHEY, SMNVEV (reference sequence). The V end lost 3 bases, the J end lost 5 bases, and 12 bases lay between the germline ends. The CDR3 loop is CASSFLPRGDTQYF. The CDR3 DNA is TGTGCCAGCAGTTTTCTACCCAGGGGAGATACGCAGTATTTT.

The chain couples TRBV7-2 to TRBJ2-5; TRBD2 matches at 9 bases. Germline-derived CDR1 and CDR2 are SGHTA and FQGNSA. This CDR3 is 14 amino acids long. The V gene end was trimmed by 5 bases and the J gene end by 5 bases; junction bases not matched to a gene: 6. As DNA, the CDR3 is TGTGCCAGCAGCCCGCGGGGGGGGCGGGAGACCCAGTACTTC. Translating it yields CASSPRGGRETQYF.

V gene TRBV6-1 combines with J gene TRBJ2-1; 10 nucleotides align to TRBD1. Germline CDR1 is MNHNS and CDR2 is SASEGT. The CDR3 loop spans 16 amino acids. J gave up 2 bases and V 0 bases, and 1 base lay outside the gene matches. The CDR3 nucleotides are TGTGCCAGCAGTGAAGCCGGGACAGGGGCCTACAATGAGCAGTTCTTC. Its protein product is CASSEAGTGAYNEQFF.

In its sample, this clone was seen once. This chain connects TRBV7-2 to TRBJ1-2; 8 bases match TRBD1. The CDR3 is 15 amino acids. Trimming at V came to 5 bases and at J to 3 bases, leaving 8 bases not matched to a gene. Germline lookup yields CDR1 SGHTA and CDR2 FQGNSA. The CDR3 is CASSPRGRLDYGYTF. DNA for the CDR3: TGTGCCAGCAGCCCCAGGGGGCGGCTAGACTATGGCTACACCTTC.

V gene TRBV27 combines with J gene TRBJ2-7, with a possible D match to TRBD2 (6 bases). The CDR3 is 13 residues long. Germline CDR1 MNHEY, CDR2 SMNVEV (reference sequence). V gave up 7 bases and J gave up 6 bases, with 16 bases separating them. DNA for the CDR3: TGTGCCAGCATGGGGCAGGGAGGTGGCGAGCAGTACTTC. Its translation: CASMGQGGGEQYF.

J is TRBJ1-1 and V is TRBV7-6; TRBD1 agrees at 7 bases. CDR1 and CDR2 from the germline V gene are SGHVS and FNYEAQ. J gave up 0 bases and V 5 bases, and 3 bases lay outside the gene matches. CDR3 length equals 14 residues. CDR3 amino acids: CASSAGQLNTEAFF. The CDR3 coding sequence is TGTGCCAGCAGCGCGGGACAGCTGAACACTGAAGCTTTCTTT.

The chain carries TRBV7-9 and TRBJ2-2; 8 bases are shared with TRBD2. The J segment lost 0 bases and the V segment lost 10 bases, leaving 7 bases of the junction unmatched. Germline lookup yields CDR1 SEHNR and CDR2 FQNEAQ (reference sequence). This CDR3 has 15 amino acids. CDR3 in amino acids: CATRGGPANTGELFF. The CDR3 coding sequence is TGTGCCACTCGGGGGGGACCGGCGAACACCGGGGAGCTGTTTTTT.

The chain combines TRBV28 with TRBJ1-1; D might be TRBD1 (6 bases). V was shortened by 8 bases and J by 0 bases, with 13 bases between the two germline ends. Germline-derived CDR1 and CDR2 are MDHEN and SYDVKM. The CDR3 loop spans 14 amino acids. CDR3 sequence (DNA): TGTGCCAGCCGTGGTGGACAGTTGAACACTGAAGCTTTCTTT. It codes for CASRGGQLNTEAFF.

The V call is TRBV29-1, the J call TRBJ1-2; 7 nucleotides match TRBD1. V lost 7 bases and J lost 6; bases outside the gene matches: 5. This CDR3 is built from 11 residues. The germline V gene encodes CDR1 SQVTM and CDR2 ANQGSEA. CDR3 residues: CSAQQGNGYTF. The DNA for the CDR3 is TGCAGCGCCCAACAGGGGAATGGCTACACCTTC.

The chain couples TRBV12-5 to TRBJ2-1, with 8 bases identical to TRBD2. The CDR3 length is 13 residues. Per germline, CDR1 LGHNT and CDR2 FRNRAP. With 4 bases clipped from V and 9 bases from J, the junction kept 5 bases outside the gene matches. The chain's CDR3 is CASGSGGAGEQFF. As DNA, the CDR3 is TGTGCTAGTGGTTCGGGGGGGGCTGGTGAGCAGTTCTTC.

The rearrangement links TRBV4-3 to TRBJ2-5; 8 bases match TRBD2. The CDR3 is 17 residues long. The J segment lost 5 bases and the V segment lost 2 bases, leaving 13 bases of the junction unmatched. Germline values: CDR1 LGHNA, CDR2 YSLEER. The CDR3: CASSQFSGGGSQETQYF. CDR3 DNA sequence: TGCGCCAGCAGCCAATTTTCCGGGGGGGGGAGTCAGGAGACCCAGTACTTC.

The rearrangement joins TRBV7-8 to TRBJ1-5; the D gene is possibly TRBD1 (5 bases). The CDR3 contains 17 residues. V was trimmed by 5 bases and J by 2 bases, leaving 19 bases between them. CDR1 is SGHVS and CDR2 is FQNEAQ in the germline V gene. The CDR3 coding sequence is TGTGCCAGCAGCCCCCCCCTGGGGGGAAGGGGCAATCAGCCCCAGCATTTT. Protein: CASSPPLGGRGNQPQHF.

J is TRBJ2-1 and V is TRBV7-9; 7 nucleotides align to TRBD1. The CDR3 contains 14 residues. The germline V gene encodes CDR1 SEHNR and CDR2 FQNEAQ (reference sequence). Trimming removed 5 bases from V and 8 bases from J; junction bases left unmatched: 9. CDR3 in DNA: TGTGCCAGCAGCCCCCCACAGGGGTGGGATGAGCAGTTCTTC. It is translated as CASSPPQGWDEQFF.

This rearrangement joins TRBV28 to TRBJ1-1; a possible D gene is TRBD1 (6 bases). The V gene's germline CDR1 is MDHEN and CDR2 SYDVKM. CDR3 length equals 14 residues. Trimming left V 7 bases short and J 4 bases short, with 16 bases between. In DNA, the CDR3 is TGTGCCAGCATCACAAGGGGGTTGGTCACTGAAGCTTTCTTT. Protein sequence: CASITRGLVTEAFF. Full variable domain (remainder filled in from reference TRBV28 and TRBJ1-1): DVKVTQSSRYLVKRTGEKVFLECVQDMDHENMFWYRQDPGLGLRLIYFSYDVKMKEKGDIPEGYSVSREKKERFSLILESASTNQTSMYLCASITRGLVTEAFFGQGTRLTVV.

This chain links TRBV4-1 with TRBJ1-4; possible D gene TRBD1, 6 bases. CDR1 is MGHRA, CDR2 YSYEKL, per germline. Trimming removed 3 bases from V and 3 bases from J, with 11 bases in between. There are 15 residues in the CDR3. CDR3 nucleotides: TGCGCCAGCAGCCAGATGGGGACACCTAATGAAAAACTGTTTTTT. Amino acid sequence: CASSQMGTPNEKLFF.

The rearrangement joins TRBV28 to TRBJ1-1; D uncertain. This CDR3 has 15 residues. CDR1 is MDHEN, CDR2 SYDVKM, per germline. V was clipped by 6 bases and J by 4 bases, with 18 bases between them. The CDR3 region is CASSPVVGGGTEAFF. In nucleotides, the CDR3 is TGTGCCAGCAGCCCTGTGGTGGGCGGAGGCACTGAAGCTTTCTTT.

The rearrangement uses TRBV7-4 and TRBJ1-2; no clear D. Germline assignment: CDR1 SGHVT and CDR2 SQSDAQ. The CDR3 length is 13 residues. Trimming removed 7 bases at V and 7 bases at J, with 16 bases between. In DNA, the CDR3 is TGTGCCAGCATACTTATGACGACTTGTGGCTACACCTTC. It codes for CASILMTTCGYTF.

The rearrangement uses TRBV21-1 and TRBJ2-6; the D call TRBD1 from the table was never checked on the DNA. TRBV21-1 is a pseudogene. The CDR3 is 22 amino acids. CDR3 region: CASSNPLCVAGQGISGANVLTF. Written as DNA, the CDR3 is TGTGCCAGCAGCAATCCGTTGTGCGTTGCGGGACAGGGCATTTCTGGGGCCAACGTCCTGACTTTC.

This chain links TRBV10-3 with TRBJ2-5; 8 bases are a match to TRBD1. Germline lookup yields CDR1 ENHRY and CDR2 SYGVKD. CDR3 size: 15 residues. V shed 2 bases and J 4 bases; nucleotides not matched to a gene: 6. The CDR3 spells CAISEGSRGRETQYF. DNA of the CDR3: TGTGCCATCAGTGAGGGGAGCAGGGGGCGAGAGACCCAGTACTTC.